Listed below are T cell receptor beta chains from one sample, sequenced in a study of blood T cell repertoires in COVID-19. The data were produced by immunoSEQ multiplex PCR, yet TCRdb's version contains in-frame clones alone and is incomplete. The sample yields approximately 130,000 clones, 80% to 90% seen once. The sample taken for sequencing was peripheral blood. The origin of the receptors is a man aged 45-60 years with active COVID-19. CDR3s include the opening cysteine and the closing phenylalanine or tryptophan. D genes are given only for firm matches. For some rows the clone size is stated as once, few or many, or as a class when expanded; others skip it.

v_call	clone_size	j_call	d_call	cdr3_nt	cdr3_aa
TRBV29-1	.	TRBJ2-5	.	TGCAGCGTTGAGTACAGTCAAGAGACCCAGTACTTC	CSVEYSQETQYF
TRBV9	.	TRBJ1-1	.	TGTGCCAGCAGCGTAGCGGTCAAGAACACTGAAGCTTTCTTT	CASSVAVKNTEAFF
TRBV9	.	TRBJ2-2	.	TGTGCCAGCAGCCAGACGGGACACCTACTCACCGGGGAGCTGTTTTTT	CASSQTGHLLTGELFF
TRBV7-7	.	TRBJ1-4	.	TGTGCTAGCAGCTTAGGGCGGGGAACTAATGAAAAACTGTTTTTT	CASSLGRGTNEKLFF
TRBV6-1	.	TRBJ1-2	.	TGTGCCAGCAGTGAGCGTTACAGAAACTATGGCTACACCTTC	CASSERYRNYGYTF
TRBV11-2	.	TRBJ2-1	.	TGTGCCAGCAGCGAAACTAGGGATGAGCAGTTCTTC	CASSETRDEQFF
TRBV5-6	.	TRBJ2-1	.	TGTGCCAGCAGCCCCCCGTTAGACAATGAGCAGTTCTTC	CASSPPLDNEQFF
TRBV7-2	.	TRBJ1-3	TRBD1	TGTGCCAGCAGCTTTAGGCTTCGGCAGGGGGTGGACACCATATATTTT	CASSFRLRQGVDTIYF
TRBV2	once	TRBJ2-3	.	TGTGCCAGCAGCAGGGATGGCGCAGATACGCAGTATTTT	CASSRDGADTQYF
TRBV3-1/TRBV3-2	.	TRBJ2-3	.	TGTGCCAGCAGCCGCAGATCCACAGATACGCAGTATTTT	CASSRRSTDTQYF
TRBV4-1	few	TRBJ2-7	TRBD1	TGCGCCAGCAGCCAAGCGGCCCAGGGGGCCTACGAGCAGTACTTC	CASSQAAQGAYEQYF
TRBV7-3	.	TRBJ2-1	TRBD2	TGTGCCAGCAGACCCAGCGGGGGGCGGTACAATGAGCAGTTCTTC	CASRPSGGRYNEQFF
TRBV2	.	TRBJ2-2	TRBD1	TGTGCCAGCAGTGTTTTACAGGGGGCGTACACCGGGGAGCTGTTTTTT	CASSVLQGAYTGELFF
TRBV18	.	TRBJ2-5	TRBD2	TGTGCCAGCTCACTGCGGGGGGGGCAAGAGACCCAGTACTTC	CASSLRGGQETQYF
TRBV6-4	.	TRBJ2-7	.	TGTGCCAGCACCCCGTACGAGCAGTACTTC	CASTPYEQYF
TRBV7-2	.	TRBJ1-2	TRBD1	TGTGCCAGCAGCTTAGTTAGGGGACAGGGAATCTCAGCCTATGGCTACACCTTC	CASSLVRGQGISAYGYTF
TRBV14	.	TRBJ1-4	.	TGTGCCAGCAGCCACCGGGGGAAGAATGAAAAACTGTTTTTT	CASSHRGKNEKLFF
TRBV3-1/TRBV3-2	.	TRBJ1-2	.	TGTGCCAGCAGTCCGGGAGGTGGGGGCGGCTACACCTTC	CASSPGGGGGYTF
TRBV3-1/TRBV3-2	.	TRBJ1-5	.	TGTGCCAGCAGCCAGGGGGCGAGAAATCAGCCCCAGCATTTT	CASSQGARNQPQHF
TRBV3-1/TRBV3-2	.	TRBJ2-1	TRBD1	TGTGCCAGCAGCCTGACAGGGACCACGCTGGAGCAGTTCTTC	CASSLTGTTLEQFF
TRBV5-4	few	TRBJ2-7	TRBD2	TGTGCCAGCAGCTCCGTCGGGGGGTACTCCTACGAGCAGTACTTC	CASSSVGGYSYEQYF
TRBV29-1	once	TRBJ2-7	TRBD2	TGCAGCGTCCCCGGGGGAGGGAACGAGCAGTACTTC	CSVPGGGNEQYF
TRBV12-3/TRBV12-4	.	TRBJ1-2	.	TGTGCCAGCGGGGAGGACGGCTACACCTTC	CASGEDGYTF
TRBV21-1	.	TRBJ2-3	.	TGTGCCAGCAGACTCACAGATACGCAGTATTTT	CASRLTDTQYF
TRBV5-4	many	TRBJ1-2	.	TGTGCCAGCAGCCGAGGTCAGACTGGGTATGGCTACACCTTC	CASSRGQTGYGYTF
TRBV5-1	.	TRBJ2-1	TRBD1	TGCGCCAGCAGCCCGGGGACAGGTAACAATGAGCAGTTCTTC	CASSPGTGNNEQFF
TRBV27	.	TRBJ2-7	TRBD1	TGTGTTTCTTGGGACAGGGCCTACGAGCAGTACTTC	CVSWDRAYEQYF
TRBV4-1	.	TRBJ2-2	TRBD2	TGCGCCAGCAGCCAAGTGGTAGCGGGGGGGCTCGACACCGGGGAGCTGTTTTTT	CASSQVVAGGLDTGELFF
TRBV5-8	once	TRBJ2-7	.	TGTGCCAGCAGTCTACAACTGTCCACTCAGGACTTC	CASSLQLSTQDF
TRBV5-1	.	TRBJ2-7	.	TGCGCCAGCAGCTCGGAGGGGTTGGGCGAGCAGTACTTC	CASSSEGLGEQYF
TRBV6-6	.	TRBJ2-7	.	TGTGCCAGCAGTTACCTTTCCCGCGGGACGAACGAGCAGTACTTC	CASSYLSRGTNEQYF
TRBV7-8	.	TRBJ2-1	TRBD2	TGTGCCGTTGAGCTAGCGGGGGGGTACAATGAGCAGTTCTTC	CAVELAGGYNEQFF
TRBV6-5	few	TRBJ2-2	.	TGTGCCAGCAGTTCCGGGACACACACGAACACCGGGGAGCTGTTTTTT	CASSSGTHTNTGELFF
TRBV29-1	once	TRBJ2-5	.	TGCAGCGTGACAGGCATCCTTACGGAGACCCAGTACTTC	CSVTGILTETQYF
TRBV27	.	TRBJ2-3	.	TGTGCCAGCCGAAGGGGCGGGGCGCCGGATACGCAGTATTTT	CASRRGGAPDTQYF
TRBV9	.	TRBJ1-1	TRBD1	TGTGCCAGCACCCAGAACAGGGGGCCAGACACTGAAGCTTTCTTT	CASTQNRGPDTEAFF
TRBV18	.	TRBJ2-3	TRBD2	TGTGCCAGCTCACCCCCCGGACTAGCGGGCAGCACAGATACGCAGTATTTT	CASSPPGLAGSTDTQYF
TRBV5-4	.	TRBJ1-3	.	TGTGCCAGCAGCTCTCAGATGGGAAACACCATATATTTT	CASSSQMGNTIYF
TRBV5-1	.	TRBJ1-2	.	TGCGCCAGCAGCTCAGTCCAGGGGACTGGCTACACCTTC	CASSSVQGTGYTF
TRBV4-2	.	TRBJ2-3	TRBD2	TGTGCCAGCAGCCAAGACCTAGCGGGGGGTAGCACAGATACGCAGTATTTT	CASSQDLAGGSTDTQYF
TRBV7-9	.	TRBJ1-4	.	TGTGCCAGCAGCCCCCGCAAGGCCCGGGAGAGGAATGAAAAACTGTTTTTT	CASSPRKARERNEKLFF
TRBV9	once	TRBJ2-3	TRBD2	TGTGCCAGCAGCGTAGCCAGCGGGGGGACCACAGATACGCAGTATTTT	CASSVASGGTTDTQYF
TRBV19	.	TRBJ2-5	TRBD2	TGTGCCAGTAGTTGGCTAGCGGGGGGTGAGACCCAGTACTTC	CASSWLAGGETQYF
TRBV6-5	.	TRBJ2-7	TRBD1	TGTGCCAGCAGCGTTACAGGGGGCCATTTTTACGAGCAGTACTTC	CASSVTGGHFYEQYF
TRBV6-6	few	TRBJ1-5	.	TGTGCCAGCAGCCGGGACTTCGATCAGCCCCAGCATTTT	CASSRDFDQPQHF
TRBV2	.	TRBJ2-1	TRBD2	TGTGCCAGCAGTAGGACTAGCGGGACAAACAATGAGCAGTTCTTC	CASSRTSGTNNEQFF
TRBV2	.	TRBJ2-5	.	TGTGCCAGCAGTGGAGGGAGTCAAGAGACCCAGTACTTC	CASSGGSQETQYF
TRBV6-5	.	TRBJ1-1	TRBD1	TGTGCCAGCAGCCGCAACAGGGGACTGGAAGCTTTCTTT	CASSRNRGLEAFF
TRBV2	.	TRBJ2-1	TRBD2	TGTGCCAGCAGAGCCGGACTAGCGGGGGCCTACAATGAGCAGTTCTTC	CASRAGLAGAYNEQFF
TRBV9	.	TRBJ2-1	TRBD2	TGTGCCAGCAGCGTAGAAGCGGGGGGGCCGATTGAGCAGTTCTTC	CASSVEAGGPIEQFF
TRBV10-3	.	TRBJ2-7	.	TGTGCCATCAGTGAGTCGGGTGGGGCCTCCTACGAGCAGTACTTC	CAISESGGASYEQYF
TRBV27	few	TRBJ2-1	.	TGTGCCAGCAGTTCGGTGGAGGGAAAGCAGTTCTTC	CASSSVEGKQFF
TRBV2	.	TRBJ1-1	TRBD1	TGTGCCAGCAGTGAAAAGCCGGACAGGGGCACTGAAGCTTTCTTT	CASSEKPDRGTEAFF